The T cell receptor beta chain under discussion was sequenced for a study of blood T cell repertoires in COVID-19. Study as a whole: Sites in the United States, Italy and Spain provided acute and convalescent COVID-19 samples. The analysed material was cDNA or gDNA that came from T cells, B-cell-depleted T cells, or PBMCs.

After removal of 1 base from V and 5 bases from J, the junction contained 6 bases not matched to a gene. The CDR3 is made up of 16 amino acids. Germline CDR1 LGHNA, CDR2 YNFKEQ. Per the authors' pipeline: Reference gene primer amplification gave nucleated cell count estimates. The method was immunoSEQ multiplex PCR; TCRdb's version includes in-frame clones alone and lacks a portion of them. V and J calls and clone size are given by that table; D and trimming were obtained from the DNA. In the table there are more than 90,000 clones, approximately 80% of which are singletons. The chain links TRBV4-2 to TRBJ1-1; 11 nucleotides agree with TRBD1. Sequenced input: peripheral blood. The sequence came from a human donor in a cohort sampled during active COVID-19. CDR3 in DNA: TGTGCCAGCAGCCAAGCCCCGGGACAGGGGGAGACTGAAGCTTTCTTT. Protein: CASSQAPGQGETEAFF.